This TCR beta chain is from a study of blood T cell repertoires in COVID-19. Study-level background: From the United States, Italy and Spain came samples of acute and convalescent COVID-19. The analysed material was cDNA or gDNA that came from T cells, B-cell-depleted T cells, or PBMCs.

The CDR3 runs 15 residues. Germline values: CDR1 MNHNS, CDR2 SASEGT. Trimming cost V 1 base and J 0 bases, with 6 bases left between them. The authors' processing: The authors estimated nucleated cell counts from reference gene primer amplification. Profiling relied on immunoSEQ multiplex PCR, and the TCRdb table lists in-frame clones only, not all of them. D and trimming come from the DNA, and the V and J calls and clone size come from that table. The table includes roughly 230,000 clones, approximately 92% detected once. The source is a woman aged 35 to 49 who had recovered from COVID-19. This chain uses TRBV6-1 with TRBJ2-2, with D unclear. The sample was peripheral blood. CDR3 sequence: CASSEGGANTGELFF. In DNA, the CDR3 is TGTGCCAGCAGTGAAGGCGGAGCGAACACCGGGGAGCTGTTTTTT.